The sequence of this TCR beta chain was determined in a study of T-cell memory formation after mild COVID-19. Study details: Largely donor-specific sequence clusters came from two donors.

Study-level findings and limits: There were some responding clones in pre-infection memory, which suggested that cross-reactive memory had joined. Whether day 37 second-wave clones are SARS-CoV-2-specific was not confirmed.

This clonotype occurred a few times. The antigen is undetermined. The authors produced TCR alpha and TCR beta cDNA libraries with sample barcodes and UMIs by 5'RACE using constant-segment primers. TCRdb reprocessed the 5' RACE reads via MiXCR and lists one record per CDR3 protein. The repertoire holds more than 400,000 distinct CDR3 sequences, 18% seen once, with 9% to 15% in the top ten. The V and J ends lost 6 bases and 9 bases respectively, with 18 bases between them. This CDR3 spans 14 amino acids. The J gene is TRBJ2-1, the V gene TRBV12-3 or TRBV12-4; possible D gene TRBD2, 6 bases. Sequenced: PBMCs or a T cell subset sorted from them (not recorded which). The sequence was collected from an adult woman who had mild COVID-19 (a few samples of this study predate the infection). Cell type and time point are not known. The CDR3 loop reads CASSSGLSVLEQFF. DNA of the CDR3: TGTGCCAGCAGCTCGGGACTCTCCGTCCTTGAGCAGTTCTTC.